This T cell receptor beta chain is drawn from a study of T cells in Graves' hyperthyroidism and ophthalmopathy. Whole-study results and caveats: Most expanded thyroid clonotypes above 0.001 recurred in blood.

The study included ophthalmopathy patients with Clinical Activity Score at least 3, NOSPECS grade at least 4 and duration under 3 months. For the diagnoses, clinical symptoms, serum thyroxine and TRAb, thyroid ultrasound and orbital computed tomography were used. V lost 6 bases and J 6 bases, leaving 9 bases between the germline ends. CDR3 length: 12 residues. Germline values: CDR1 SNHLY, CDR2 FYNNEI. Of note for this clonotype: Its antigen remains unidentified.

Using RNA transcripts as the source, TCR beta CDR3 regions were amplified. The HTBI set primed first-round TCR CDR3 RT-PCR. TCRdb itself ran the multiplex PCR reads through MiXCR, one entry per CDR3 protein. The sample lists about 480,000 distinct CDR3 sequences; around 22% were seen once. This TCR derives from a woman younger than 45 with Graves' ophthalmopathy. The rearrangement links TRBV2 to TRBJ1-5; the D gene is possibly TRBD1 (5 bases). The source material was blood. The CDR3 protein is CASRGRGQPQHF. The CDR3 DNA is TGTGCCAGCAGGGGGAGGGGTCAGCCCCAGCATTTT.